This TCR beta chain emerged from a study of vaccination and CD4 T cells after COVID-19. Turning to the study itself: Each enrolled participant received a two-dose regimen of either BNT162b2 or mRNA-1273 vaccine. The post-COVID sampling time was a median about 100 days after diagnosis, ranging from 35 to 161.

CD4+ T cells that had been cultured provided DNA sequenced with the Oncomine TCR Beta short-read assay. MiXCR, applied by TCRdb to the PCR reads, yields one record per CDR3 protein. The sample holds 14,000 or so distinct CDR3 sequences, 29% seen once. CDR1 is MNHEY, CDR2 SMNVEV, per germline (reference sequence). V was pared by 5 bases and J by 4 bases, with 6 bases of the junction left unmatched. The CDR3 has 16 residues. This clonotype qualifies as large (0.1 to 1%). Its antigen is unknown. Treatment reported: roughly 10-day PBMC culture with coronavirus spike peptide pools or control peptides (ViraFEST assay). Healthy vaccinees, negative for nucleocapsid antibodies before and after vaccination, had no earlier SARS-CoV-2 infection.

The chain uses TRBV27 and TRBJ2-5; 14 positions agree with TRBD2. The sequence was collected from a human donor who received a COVID-19 vaccine. The sequencing here drew on CD4+ T cells from blood, cultured in vitro, taken before SARS-CoV-2 vaccination. The CDR3 coding sequence is TGTGCCAGCAGTCGACTAGCGGGGGGGCCTCGAGAGACCCAGTACTTC. It encodes CASSRLAGGPRETQYF.